One and the same sample provided the 13 T cell receptor beta chains below, sequenced in a study of OX40 agonist ivuxolimab in advanced cancers. Generated by immunoSEQ multiplex PCR, the TCRdb table keeps only in-frame clones and is missing some. The sample records approximately 14,000 clones, roughly nine tenths being singletons. The source was CD4+ or CD8+ T cells sorted from blood, collected in a trial of the OX40 agonist ivuxolimab. These receptor sequences come from an adult with an advanced solid tumor such as melanoma, head and neck, liver or kidney cancer.

The count of this clone is one. This rearrangement joins TRBV29-1 to TRBJ2-1; TRBD2 matches 8 bases. CDR3 length: 13 amino acids. V trimming: 5 bases; J trimming: 10 bases; junction bases outside the gene matches: 10. The germline V gene has CDR1 SQVTM and CDR2 ANQGSEA. The CDR3 loop reads CSVLLADLGEQFF. The CDR3 DNA follows: TGCAGCGTTTTACTAGCGGACCTCGGGGAGCAGTTCTTC.

The chain joins TRBV7-2 to TRBJ2-5; 9 nucleotides align to TRBD1. The CDR3 extends over 17 amino acids. Per the germline V gene, CDR1 is SGHTA and CDR2 is FQGNSA. V lost 6 bases, J lost 0 bases, and 11 bases stayed unmatched. The CDR3, as DNA: TGTGCCAGCAGTCCCGGGACAGGGTTGACCAACCAAGAGACCCAGTACTTC. This codes for CASSPGTGLTNQETQYF.

The chain combines TRBV13 with TRBJ2-6, with no clear D. Germline CDR1 and CDR2: PRHDT and FYEKMQ (reference sequence). CDR3 length equals 14 residues. Trimming removed 5 bases at V and 0 bases at J, with 5 bases between. Here the CDR3 DNA reads TGTGCCAGCAGCCCAGGCTCTGGGGCCAACGTCCTGACTTTC. This translates into CASSPGSGANVLTF.

V gene TRBV27 combines with J gene TRBJ1-1; perhaps TRBD1 as D (6 bases). Per germline, CDR1 MNHEY and CDR2 SMNVEV (reference sequence). This CDR3 is 12 amino acids long. The V end lost 6 bases, the J end lost 4 bases, and 9 bases lay between the germline ends. This chain's CDR3 is CASRLGATEAFF. CDR3 nucleotides: TGTGCCAGCAGGTTGGGGGCCACTGAAGCTTTCTTT.

The V call is TRBV6-5, the J call TRBJ1-3; 7 positions match TRBD1. With V trimmed by 2 bases and J by 9 bases, 7 bases remained unmatched. Germline V gives CDR1 MNHEY, CDR2 SVGAGI. This CDR3 comprises 14 residues. Written as DNA, the CDR3 is TGTGCCAGCAGTTACGACCCAGGGGGGAGCACCATATATTTT. Amino acids: CASSYDPGGSTIYF.

The J gene is TRBJ1-2, the V gene TRBV28; 8 nucleotides agree with TRBD1. The V and J ends lost 3 bases and 8 bases, in that order; junction bases with no gene match: 5. Germline V CDR1 and CDR2: MDHEN, SYDVKM. The CDR3 has 13 amino acids. The DNA for the CDR3 is TGTGCCAGCAGTTTCGGCACAGGGGGAGGCTACACCTTC. Translated: CASSFGTGGGYTF.

The count of this clone is one. The rearrangement uses TRBV2 and TRBJ2-3; D is ambiguous. Germline values: CDR1 SNHLY, CDR2 FYNNEI. This CDR3 is built from 15 residues. Trimming shortened V by 1 base and J by 0 bases, and 8 bases separated the two germline ends. CDR3 DNA: TGTGCCAGCAGTGAAGTGGGTCCTAGCACAGATACGCAGTATTTT. It encodes CASSEVGPSTDTQYF. The complete variable domain, with remaining parts taken from reference TRBV2 and TRBJ2-3, reads EPEVTQTPSHQVTQMGQEVILRCVPISNHLYFYWYRQILGQKVEFLVSFYNNEISEKSEIFDDQFSVERPDGSNFTLKIRSTKLEDSAMYFCASSEVGPSTDTQYFGPGTRLTVL.

This chain links TRBV13 with TRBJ2-1; 10 nucleotides agree with TRBD2. The CDR3 length is 17 residues. V shed 4 bases, J shed 5 bases, and the junction held 11 bases outside the gene matches. Germline CDR1 PRHDT, CDR2 FYEKMQ (reference sequence). CDR3: CASSSAPTSGYDNEQFF. In DNA form, the CDR3 reads TGTGCCAGCAGCTCCGCCCCGACTAGCGGGTACGACAATGAGCAGTTCTTC.

This clone was counted only a few times. The chain couples TRBV12-5 to TRBJ2-1; D remains ambiguous. The CDR3 is made up of 12 amino acids. Germline V lookup: CDR1 LGHNT, CDR2 FRNRAP. The V end was cut by 6 bases, the J end by 7 bases, with 10 bases between. CDR3 amino acids: CASGSVENEQFF. The CDR3 DNA sequence: TGTGCTAGTGGCTCAGTCGAGAATGAGCAGTTCTTC.

This sequence joins TRBV7-6 and TRBJ2-3; D not certain. Germline CDR1 reads SGHVS; CDR2 reads FNYEAQ. The CDR3 is 15 amino acids. V was pared by 0 bases and J by 5 bases, with 12 bases between. CDR3 sequence: CASSLASGIKDTQYF. In nucleotides, the CDR3 is TGTGCCAGCAGCTTAGCTTCGGGTATCAAAGATACGCAGTATTTT.

The chain has TRBV29-1 and TRBJ2-7, with 11 bases that match TRBD2. The CDR3 contains 15 residues. Germline V CDR1 and CDR2: SQVTM, ANQGSEA. V lost 5 bases and J lost 0; bases outside the gene matches: 6. The DNA of the CDR3 is TGCAGCGTTAAAACTAGCGGGGGCCTCTCCTACGAGCAGTACTTC. Its protein is CSVKTSGGLSYEQYF.

The chain couples TRBV27 to TRBJ2-1; D not certain. The V gene lost 3 bases and the J gene lost 7 bases, with 13 bases spanning the gap. The CDR3 sequence is 14 residues long. The germline gives CDR1 MNHEY, CDR2 SMNVEV (reference sequence). CDR3 region: CASSFRSSFNEQFF. The CDR3 DNA follows: TGTGCCAGCAGTTTTCGATCGAGTTTTAATGAGCAGTTCTTC.

V and J are TRBV9 and TRBJ2-5, with D unresolved. Trimming stripped 1 base from V and 1 base from J, with 8 bases between. The CDR3 is 14 residues long. CDR1 and CDR2 from the germline V gene are SGDLS and YYNGEE. This CDR3 is CASSVYGVQETQYF. CDR3 bases: TGTGCCAGCAGCGTATATGGGGTCCAAGAGACCCAGTACTTC.